These 6 T cell receptor beta chains were sequenced from one sample in a study of CD8 T cells in ankylosing spondylitis. Their antigens are not known. TCRdb itself ran the 5' RACE reads through MiXCR, one entry per CDR3 protein. The table includes around 480,000 distinct CDR3 sequences, about 15% detected once. Findings and caveats of the study: Characteristic, it appeared, of ankylosing spondylitis blood was a TCR beta motif of roughly 8 highly homologous variants.

The sample was blood, either unsorted or a sorted T cell fraction (not recorded which). These receptors were obtained from a male donor with ankylosing spondylitis.

This clonotype was seen many times. The V call is TRBV7-9, the J call TRBJ1-2; D is perhaps TRBD1 (5 bases). Germline V gives CDR1 SEHNR, CDR2 FQNEAQ (reference sequence). V was cut by 1 base and J by 3 bases, with 6 bases left in between. This CDR3 is built from 13 residues. The CDR3 spells CASSLGGDYGYTF. The CDR3 bases are TGTGCCAGCAGCTTAGGGGGGGACTATGGCTACACCTTC.

V usage is TRBV28 and J usage is TRBJ1-5; no clear D. Per the germline V gene, CDR1 is MDHEN and CDR2 is SYDVKM. CDR3 length: 17 amino acids. Trimming shortened V by 6 bases and J by 2 bases, and 20 bases separated the two germline ends. CDR3 in amino acids: CASRPPIMERGNQPQHF. The CDR3 region has the DNA TGTGCCAGCAGGCCACCGATCATGGAAAGGGGCAATCAGCCCCAGCATTTT.

The V gene is TRBV28, the J gene TRBJ1-6; TRBD1 matches at 7 bases. The CDR3 contains 14 residues. Per the germline V gene, CDR1 is MDHEN and CDR2 is SYDVKM. V was pared by 6 bases and J by 14 bases, with 13 bases of the junction left unmatched. CDR3 region: CASRSGTDLEALHF. The CDR3 nucleotides read TGTGCCAGCAGATCCGGGACAGACCTCGAGGCCCTCCACTTT.

In its sample, this clonotype was seen a few times. The CDR3 nucleotides read TGTGCCAGCAGCTTAGCTCCGGGTAGGAGCAATCAGCCCCAGCATTTT. Translation: CASSLAPGRSNQPQHF. The V gene is TRBV7-8, the J gene TRBJ1-5, with no clear D. Germline CDR1 SGHVS, CDR2 FQNEAQ. This CDR3 region has 16 residues. V lost 0 bases and J lost 1, with 10 bases in between.

This chain links TRBV10-3 with TRBJ2-5, with a tentative D call TRBD2 (6 bases). CDR1 is ENHRY, CDR2 SYGVKD, per germline. Trimming took 0 bases from V and 2 from J, leaving 7 bases between them. This CDR3 region has 14 residues. Here the CDR3 reads CAISESGLQETQYF. DNA of the CDR3: TGTGCCATCAGTGAGTCGGGACTTCAAGAGACCCAGTACTTC.

This clonotype was counted between two and nine times. CDR3 in DNA: TGTGCCATCAGTGCAGAGGAGACCCAGTACTTC. This codes for CAISAEETQYF. The chain recombines TRBV10-3 with TRBJ2-5, with D unresolved. Trimming took 4 bases from V and 5 from J, leaving 5 bases between them. This CDR3 comprises 11 residues. The V gene's germline CDR1 is ENHRY and CDR2 SYGVKD.